These 23 T cell receptor beta chains share one sample of origin, sequenced in a study of CD8+CD57+ T cells in acquired aplastic anemia. Genomic DNA constituted the template upon which TCR beta VDJ and CDR3 profiling was performed. TCRdb re-analysed the reads in MiXCR, keeping a single row per CDR3 protein. The repertoire holds around 200,000 distinct CDR3 sequences, with roughly three fifths as singletons. It was patients with CD8+CD57+ cell expansion by flow cytometry who were chosen for sequencing. The sequenced sample was sorted CD4+, CD8+, or CD8+CD57+ T cells (not recorded which) from PBMCs. Source of these receptors: a human donor with aplastic anemia.

This clonotype was counted at least ten times. The chain is built from TRBV5-4 and TRBJ2-7; D unresolved. V lost 3 bases, J lost 7 bases, and 8 bases lay in between. The CDR3 spans 11 residues. In germline, CDR1 is SGHNT, CDR2 YYREEE (reference sequence). CDR3 coding DNA: TGTGCCAGCAGCTGGGCCGGGGAGCAGTACTTC. Amino acid sequence: CASSWAGEQYF.

This clonotype was picked up many times. This rearrangement joins TRBV10-3 to TRBJ2-7; D might be TRBD1 (5 bases). The CDR3 has 14 residues. V lost 4 bases to trimming and J lost 5 bases, with 15 bases between them. CDR1 and CDR2 (germline): ENHRY, SYGVKD. CDR3 DNA sequence: TGTGCCATCAGTGGAGAGGCAGGGTCAGACGAGCAGTACTTC. Amino acids: CAISGEAGSDEQYF.

This clonotype came up a few times. The chain couples TRBV15 to TRBJ2-5, with D perhaps given as TRBD1 or TRBD2 (5 bases each). The V and J ends lost 1 base and 3 bases respectively, with 15 bases between them. There are 16 residues in the CDR3. Germline loops: CDR1 LNHNV, CDR2 YYDKDF (reference sequence). This CDR3 is CATSRGIGLGEETQYF. The CDR3 DNA is TGTGCCACCAGCAGAGGTATCGGACTGGGGGAAGAGACCCAGTACTTC.

As for this clonotype: The junction differs from germline at one of its ends, possibly a read error. The chain uses TRBV4-1 and TRBJ1-6; 8 bases are shared with TRBD1. The length of the CDR3 is 16 residues. Per the germline V gene, CDR1 is MGHRA and CDR2 is YSYEKL. DNA of the CDR3: TGTGCCAGCAGCCAGCAGGGGGCCAGCCAAAGTTCACCCCTCCACTTT. Translation: CASSQQGASQSSPLHF.

The chain is built from TRBV10-3 and TRBJ2-7, with 8 bases that match TRBD1. The CDR3 totals 15 residues. The V and J ends lost 3 bases and 2 bases, in that order; junction bases with no gene match: 6. Germline values: CDR1 ENHRY, CDR2 SYGVKD. This CDR3 reads CAISDGTGRAYEQYF. The DNA for the CDR3 is TGTGCCATCAGTGATGGGACAGGACGAGCCTACGAGCAGTACTTC.

The rearrangement joins TRBV7-8 to TRBJ1-5; D unresolved. The length of the CDR3 is 15 residues. Per germline, CDR1 SGHVS and CDR2 FQNEAQ. V was pared by 5 bases and J by 4 bases, with 15 bases between. The CDR3 nucleotides are TGTGCCAGCAGCCAACTGAACCAGGCAAATCAGCCCCAGCATTTT. This encodes CASSQLNQANQPQHF.

V gene TRBV7-2 combines with J gene TRBJ2-7; D may be TRBD2 (5 bases). Germline CDR1 and CDR2: SGHTA and FQGNSA. With 2 bases removed from V and 3 bases from J, the gap between germline ends came to 11 bases. The CDR3 consists of 14 residues. Here the CDR3 reads CASSLSDGNYEQYF. CDR3 nucleotides: TGTGCCAGCAGCTTATCAGACGGGAACTACGAGCAGTACTTC. The variable domain in full, completed from reference TRBV7-2 and TRBJ2-7, reads GAGVSQSPSNKVTEKGKDVELRCDPISGHTALYWYRQSLGQGLEFLIYFQGNSAPDKSGLPSDRFSAERTGGSVSTLTIQRTQQEDSAVYLCASSLSDGNYEQYFGPGTRLTVT.

The table lists this clonotype with a few counts. The rearrangement uses TRBV2 and TRBJ1-1; D is perhaps TRBD1 (6 bases). This CDR3 is 14 amino acids long. From germline, CDR1 is SNHLY and CDR2 FYNNEI. V shed 6 bases and J shed 5 bases, with 16 bases lying between them. CDR3 DNA sequence: TGTGCCAGCAGAGAGTGGTATCAGGGGACTGAAGCTTTCTTT. It specifies CASREWYQGTEAFF.

This clonotype has only a few counts. The rearrangement links TRBV24-1 to TRBJ1-6; TRBD1 matches 8 bases. From germline, CDR1 is KGHDR and CDR2 SFDVKD. V dropped 11 bases and J dropped 5; count of bases not matched to a gene: 10. This CDR3 is 15 amino acids long. The CDR3 spells CAIQAGGVNNSPLHF. The DNA for the CDR3 is TGTGCCATCCAAGCAGGGGGCGTGAATAATTCACCCCTCCACTTT.

This chain joins TRBV30 and TRBJ1-5; no reliable D call. The V gene's germline CDR1 is GTSNPN and CDR2 SVGIG (reference sequence). V was pared by 1 base and J by 3 bases, with 13 bases between. CDR3 length: 15 amino acids. The CDR3: CAWSAGEGSNQPQHF. CDR3 DNA sequence: TGTGCCTGGAGTGCTGGGGAAGGGTCCAATCAGCCCCAGCATTTT.

As regards this clonotype: The CDR3 ends on some other residue instead of the conserved phenylalanine or tryptophan, so this is likely a read error. The chain uses TRBV7-3 and TRBJ2-7, with 8 bases fitting TRBD2. V lost 2 bases to trimming and J lost 4 bases; unmatched junction nucleotides: 16. Germline V gives CDR1 SGHTA, CDR2 FQGTGA. This CDR3 contains 18 residues. The CDR3: CASSLYISGREGRYEQYL. The CDR3, as DNA: TGTGCCAGCAGCTTATATATAAGCGGGAGAGAAGGTCGGTACGAGCAGTACTTA.

The chain employs TRBV11-2 and TRBJ2-7, with TRBD1 matching 8 bases. Germline V CDR1 and CDR2: SGHAT, FQNNGV. The length of the CDR3 is 15 residues. V gave up 2 bases and J gave up 1 base; unmatched junction bases: 4. The CDR3 DNA follows: TGTGCCAGCAGCTTAAACAGGGGGACATCCTACGAGCAGTACTTC. It yields the protein CASSLNRGTSYEQYF.

V and J are TRBV7-3 and TRBJ1-1; D is unclear. V lost 2 bases, J lost 6 bases, and 13 bases lay in between. Per germline, CDR1 SGHTA and CDR2 FQGTGA. CDR3 length equals 14 residues. CDR3 region: CASSLGQPGAEAFF. In DNA, the CDR3 is TGTGCCAGCAGCTTAGGGCAGCCTGGCGCTGAAGCTTTCTTT. Filled out from reference TRBV7-3 and TRBJ1-1, the complete variable domain reads GAGVSQTPSNKVTEKGKYVELRCDPISGHTALYWYRQSLGQGPEFLIYFQGTGAADDSGLPNDRFFAVRPEGSVSTLKIQRTERGDSAVYLCASSLGQPGAEAFFGQGTRLTVV.

The genes are TRBV2 and TRBJ2-7; TRBD2 is a possible D gene (5 bases). The length of the CDR3 is 15 residues. The V gene's germline CDR1 is SNHLY and CDR2 FYNNEI. V lost 6 bases and J lost 3, with 18 bases in between. CDR3 in DNA: TGTGCCAGCAGCCGAAGCGTTGGGAGAGGCTACGAGCAGTACTTC. Translation gives CASSRSVGRGYEQYF.

The chain combines TRBV20-1 with TRBJ2-1; 8 bases are shared with TRBD2. This CDR3 is 14 amino acids long. Germline CDR1 is DFQATT and CDR2 is SNEGSKA (reference sequence). V shed 1 base and J 4 bases; nucleotides not matched to a gene: 3. CDR3 loop: CSARGGGSYNEQFF. As DNA, the CDR3 is TGCAGTGCTAGAGGCGGGGGGTCATACAATGAGCAGTTCTTC.

V is TRBV6-6 and J is TRBJ1-2; tentative D call: TRBD1 (5 bases). The CDR3 runs to 15 residues. CDR1 MNHNY and CDR2 SVGAGI come from the germline V gene (reference sequence). Trimming removed 6 bases at V and 5 bases at J, with 19 bases between. The CDR3 region is CASSADPTEPYGYTF. The CDR3 region has the DNA TGTGCCAGCAGCGCCGACCCGACAGAACCTTATGGCTACACCTTC.

As concerns this clonotype: The conserved closing phenylalanine or tryptophan is absent in this CDR3, likely reflecting a read error. This chain connects TRBV12-3 or TRBV12-4 to TRBJ1-5; D not resolved. This CDR3 has 14 amino acids. Trimming shortened V by 6 bases and J by 0 bases, and 9 bases separated the two germline ends. The CDR3 region has the DNA TGTGCCAGCAGCCCTTGGCATAGCAATCAGCCCCAGCATCTT. It encodes CASSPWHSNQPQHL.

This clonotype has a count of ten or more. The J gene is TRBJ2-1, the V gene TRBV12-3 or TRBV12-4; 7 bases map to TRBD2. The J segment lost 4 bases and the V segment lost 7 bases, leaving 10 bases of the junction unmatched. This CDR3 has 15 residues. The chain's CDR3 is CASKGPGGKYNEQFF. The CDR3, as DNA: TGTGCCAGCAAAGGGCCCGGGGGGAAATACAATGAGCAGTTCTTC.

V usage is TRBV15 and J usage is TRBJ1-5, with a weak D call TRBD1 (5 bases). The V gene lost 8 bases and the J gene lost 0 bases, with 20 bases spanning the gap. CDR3 length: 17 residues. In germline, CDR1 is LNHNV, CDR2 YYDKDF (reference sequence). The CDR3 DNA sequence: TGTGCCACCTCGCGAGTTGGGACCATTTATAGCAATCAGCCCCAGCATTTT. Translating gives CATSRVGTIYSNQPQHF.

This clonotype was detected many times. This chain joins TRBV6-1 and TRBJ1-2; TRBD1 matches 8 bases. CDR1 is MNHNS, CDR2 SASEGT, per germline. CDR3 length: 13 residues. V shed 6 bases, J shed 5 bases, and the junction held 5 bases outside the gene matches. CDR3 sequence reads: CASREQGEYGYTF. The CDR3 region has the DNA TGTGCCAGCAGGGAACAGGGGGAATATGGCTACACCTTC.

The chain recombines TRBV15 with TRBJ1-5; tentatively, D is TRBD1 (5 bases). The CDR3 totals 14 residues. Germline V gene data show CDR1 as LNHNV and CDR2 as YYDKDF (reference sequence). Trimming shortened V by 0 bases and J by 4 bases, and 7 bases separated the two germline ends. The CDR3: CATSRDKGNQPQHF. In DNA, the CDR3 is TGTGCCACCAGCAGAGATAAGGGGAATCAGCCCCAGCATTTT.

The CDR3 DNA reads TGTGCCAGCAGCCCCTACAGTAATGGCTACACCTTC. It yields the protein CASSPYSNGYTF. V is TRBV7-9 and J is TRBJ1-2; D unresolved. The CDR3 runs to 12 residues. Germline CDR1 SEHNR, CDR2 FQNEAQ (reference sequence). Trimming stripped 5 bases from V and 6 bases from J, with 10 bases between.

The CDR3 nucleotides are TGTGCCATCAGCGGACAGGGGACCGATGAGCAGTTCTTC. Translating gives CAISGQGTDEQFF. The chain recombines TRBV10-3 with TRBJ2-1; the match to TRBD1 covers 9 bases. V gave up 6 bases and J gave up 8 bases; unmatched junction bases: 5. The CDR3 extends over 13 amino acids. CDR1 ENHRY and CDR2 SYGVKD come from the germline V gene.